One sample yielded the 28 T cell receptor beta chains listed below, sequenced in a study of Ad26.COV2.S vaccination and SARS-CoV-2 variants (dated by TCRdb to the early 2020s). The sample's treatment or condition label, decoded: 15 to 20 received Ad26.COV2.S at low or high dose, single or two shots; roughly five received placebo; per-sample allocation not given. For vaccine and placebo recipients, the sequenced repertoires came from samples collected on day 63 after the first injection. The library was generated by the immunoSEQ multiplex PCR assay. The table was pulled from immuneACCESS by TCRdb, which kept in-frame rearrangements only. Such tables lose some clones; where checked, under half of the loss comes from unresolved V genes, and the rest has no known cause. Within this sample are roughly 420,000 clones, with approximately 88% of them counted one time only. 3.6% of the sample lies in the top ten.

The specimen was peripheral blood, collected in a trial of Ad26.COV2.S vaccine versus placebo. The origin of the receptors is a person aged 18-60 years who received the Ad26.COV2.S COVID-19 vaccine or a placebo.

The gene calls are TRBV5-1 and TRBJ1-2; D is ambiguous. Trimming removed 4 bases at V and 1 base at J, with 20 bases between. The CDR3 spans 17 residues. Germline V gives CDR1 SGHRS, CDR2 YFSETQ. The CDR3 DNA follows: TGCGCCAGCAGCGATGTAAAAAGGCCAGCGAGTAACTATGGCTACACCTTC. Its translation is CASSDVKRPASNYGYTF.

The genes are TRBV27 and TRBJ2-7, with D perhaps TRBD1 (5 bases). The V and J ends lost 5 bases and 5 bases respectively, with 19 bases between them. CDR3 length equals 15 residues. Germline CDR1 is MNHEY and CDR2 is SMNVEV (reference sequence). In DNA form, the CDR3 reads TGTGCCAGCAGTCTAAAGTATGGCAGGGTCCACGAGCAGTACTTC. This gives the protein CASSLKYGRVHEQYF.

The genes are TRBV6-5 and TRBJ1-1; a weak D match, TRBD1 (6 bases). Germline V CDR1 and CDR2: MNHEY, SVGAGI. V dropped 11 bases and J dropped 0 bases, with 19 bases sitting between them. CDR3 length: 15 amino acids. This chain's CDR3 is CACRRTRDMNTEAFF. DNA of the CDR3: TGTGCCTGCCGCAGGACCCGGGACATGAACACTGAAGCTTTCTTT.

CDR3 nucleotides: TGTGCCAGCAGCTTAAGTCCCAAGAATGAGCAGTTCTTC. Translation: CASSLSPKNEQFF. This chain connects TRBV11-2 to TRBJ2-1; D is ambiguous. The CDR3 spans 13 residues. Trimming shortened V by 2 bases and J by 7 bases, and 9 bases separated the two germline ends. Germline values: CDR1 SGHAT, CDR2 FQNNGV.

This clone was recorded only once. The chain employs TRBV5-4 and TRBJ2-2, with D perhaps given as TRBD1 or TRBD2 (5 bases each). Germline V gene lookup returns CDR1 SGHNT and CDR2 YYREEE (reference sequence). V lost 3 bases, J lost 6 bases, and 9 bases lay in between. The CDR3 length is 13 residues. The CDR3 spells CASSSVGAGELFF. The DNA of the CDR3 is TGTGCCAGCAGCTCGGTGGGGGCCGGGGAGCTGTTTTTT.

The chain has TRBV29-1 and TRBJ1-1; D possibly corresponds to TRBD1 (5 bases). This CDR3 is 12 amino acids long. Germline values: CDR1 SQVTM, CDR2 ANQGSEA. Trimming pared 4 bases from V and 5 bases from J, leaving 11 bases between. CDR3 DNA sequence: TGCAGCGTTGCTTTTTGGGGGACTGAAGCTTTCTTT. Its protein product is CSVAFWGTEAFF.

The CDR3 DNA reads TGTGCCAGCAGCTTAGTTGGACTCCCCGGGGGCACAGATACGCAGTATTTT. This gives the protein CASSLVGLPGGTDTQYF. This sequence joins TRBV7-9 and TRBJ2-3, with D possibly TRBD2 on 5 matching bases. V shed 1 base and J shed 1 base, with 15 bases lying between them. This CDR3 has 17 amino acids. Germline V gene sequence: CDR1 SEHNR, CDR2 FQNEAQ (reference sequence).

The CDR3 DNA is TGCGCCAGCAGCCAAGTTGATACAGACTCCTACGAGCAGTACTTC. This sequence encodes CASSQVDTDSYEQYF. This sequence joins TRBV4-1 and TRBJ2-7; D not certain. The CDR3 is 15 residues long. From germline, CDR1 is MGHRA and CDR2 YSYEKL. V lost 1 base to trimming and J lost 0 bases, with 10 bases between them.

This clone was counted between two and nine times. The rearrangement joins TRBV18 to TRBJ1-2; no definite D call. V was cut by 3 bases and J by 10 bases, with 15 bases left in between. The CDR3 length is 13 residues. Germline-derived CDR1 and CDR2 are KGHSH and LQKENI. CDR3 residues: CASSPSTDRNYTF. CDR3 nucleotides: TGTGCCAGCTCACCTTCGACGGACCGAAACTACACCTTC.

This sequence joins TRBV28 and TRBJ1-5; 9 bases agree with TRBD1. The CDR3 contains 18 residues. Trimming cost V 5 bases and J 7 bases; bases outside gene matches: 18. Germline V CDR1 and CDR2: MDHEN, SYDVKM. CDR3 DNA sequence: TGTGCCAGCAGTCAAGGAACCTATGGGACAGGGTTAAGGCAGCCCCAGCATTTT. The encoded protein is CASSQGTYGTGLRQPQHF.

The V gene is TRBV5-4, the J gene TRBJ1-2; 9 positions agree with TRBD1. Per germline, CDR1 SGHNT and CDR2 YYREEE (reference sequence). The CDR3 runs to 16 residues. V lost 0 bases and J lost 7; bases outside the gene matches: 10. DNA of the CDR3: TGTGCCAGCAGCTTGGTCAGGGGGACAGGGAATTTTGGCTACACCTTC. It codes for CASSLVRGTGNFGYTF.

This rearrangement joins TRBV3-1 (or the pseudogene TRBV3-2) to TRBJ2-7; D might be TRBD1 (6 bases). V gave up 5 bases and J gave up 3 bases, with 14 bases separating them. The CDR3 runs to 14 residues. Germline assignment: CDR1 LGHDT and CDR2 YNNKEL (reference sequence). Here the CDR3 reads CASSSQGRGYEQYF. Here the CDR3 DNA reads TGTGCCAGCAGCTCACAGGGTAGGGGCTACGAGCAGTACTTC.

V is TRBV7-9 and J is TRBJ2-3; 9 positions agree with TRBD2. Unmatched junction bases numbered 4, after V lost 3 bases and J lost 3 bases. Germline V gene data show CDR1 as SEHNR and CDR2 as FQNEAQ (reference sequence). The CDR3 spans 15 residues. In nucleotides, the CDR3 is TGTGCCAGCAGCTTCTTAGCGGGGGAGACAGATACGCAGTATTTT. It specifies CASSFLAGETDTQYF. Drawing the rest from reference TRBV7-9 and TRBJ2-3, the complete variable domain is DTGVSQNPRHKITKRGQNVTFRCDPISEHNRLYWYRQTLGQGPEFLTYFQNEAQLEKSRLLSDRFSAERPKGSFSTLEIQRTEQGDSAMYLCASSFLAGETDTQYFGPGTRLTVL.

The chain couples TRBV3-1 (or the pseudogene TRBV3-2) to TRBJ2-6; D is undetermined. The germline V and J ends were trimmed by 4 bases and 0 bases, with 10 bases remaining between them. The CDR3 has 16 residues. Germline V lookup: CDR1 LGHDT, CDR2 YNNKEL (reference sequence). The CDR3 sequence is CASSPRTNSGANVLTF. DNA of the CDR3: TGTGCCAGCAGCCCCCGGACCAACTCTGGGGCCAACGTCCTGACTTTC.

The CDR3 loop reads CASSYARNTEAFF. CDR3 in DNA: TGTGCCAGCAGCTATGCCAGAAACACTGAAGCTTTCTTT. The genes are TRBV14 and TRBJ1-1; D not certain. Per germline, CDR1 SGHDN and CDR2 FVKESK. Deletions cut 5 bases from V and 2 bases from J, with 9 bases between. The CDR3 runs 13 residues.

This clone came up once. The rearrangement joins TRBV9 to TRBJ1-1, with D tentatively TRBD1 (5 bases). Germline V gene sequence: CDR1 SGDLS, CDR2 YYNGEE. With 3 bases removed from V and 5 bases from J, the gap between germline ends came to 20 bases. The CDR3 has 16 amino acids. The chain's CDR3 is CASSAGSEGLRTEAFF. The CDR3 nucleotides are TGTGCCAGCAGCGCCGGTTCGGAGGGGCTGAGAACTGAAGCTTTCTTT.

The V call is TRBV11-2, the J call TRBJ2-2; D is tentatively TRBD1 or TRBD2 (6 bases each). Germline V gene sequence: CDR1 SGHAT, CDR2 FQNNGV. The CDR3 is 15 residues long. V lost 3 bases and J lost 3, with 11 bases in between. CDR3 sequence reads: CASSLWGADTGELFF. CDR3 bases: TGTGCCAGCAGCTTGTGGGGGGCGGACACCGGGGAGCTGTTTTTT.

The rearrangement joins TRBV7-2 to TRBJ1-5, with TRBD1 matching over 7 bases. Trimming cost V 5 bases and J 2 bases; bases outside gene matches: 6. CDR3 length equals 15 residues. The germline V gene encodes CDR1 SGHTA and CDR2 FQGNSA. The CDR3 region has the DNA TGTGCCAGCAGCCAGGGGGGGGCTGGCAATCAGCCCCAGCATTTT. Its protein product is CASSQGGAGNQPQHF.

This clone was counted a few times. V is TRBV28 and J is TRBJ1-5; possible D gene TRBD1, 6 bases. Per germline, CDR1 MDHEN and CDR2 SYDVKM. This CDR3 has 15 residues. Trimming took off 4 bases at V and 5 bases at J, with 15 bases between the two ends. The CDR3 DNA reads TGTGCCAGCAGTTCGCTCCGGGACATCTATCAGCCCCAGCATTTT. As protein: CASSSLRDIYQPQHF. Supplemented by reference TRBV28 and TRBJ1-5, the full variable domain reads DVKVTQSSRYLVKRTGEKVFLECVQDMDHENMFWYRQDPGLGLRLIYFSYDVKMKEKGDIPEGYSVSREKKERFSLILESASTNQTSMYLCASSSLRDIYQPQHFGDGTRLSIL.

The CDR3 sequence is CASSPGTGTSPLHF. CDR3 bases: TGTGCCAGCAGCCCCGGGACAGGGACTTCACCCCTCCACTTT. The chain recombines TRBV9 with TRBJ1-6; 9 nucleotides agree with TRBD1. Trimming removed 4 bases from V and 9 bases from J; junction bases left unmatched: 5. Germline lookup yields CDR1 SGDLS and CDR2 YYNGEE. The CDR3 covers 14 residues.

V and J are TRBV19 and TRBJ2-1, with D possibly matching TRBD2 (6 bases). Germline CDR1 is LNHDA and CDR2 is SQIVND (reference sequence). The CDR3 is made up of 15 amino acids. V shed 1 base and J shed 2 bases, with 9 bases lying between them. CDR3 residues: CASSIVSGAYNEQFF. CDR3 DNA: TGTGCCAGTAGTATAGTTAGCGGTGCCTACAATGAGCAGTTCTTC.

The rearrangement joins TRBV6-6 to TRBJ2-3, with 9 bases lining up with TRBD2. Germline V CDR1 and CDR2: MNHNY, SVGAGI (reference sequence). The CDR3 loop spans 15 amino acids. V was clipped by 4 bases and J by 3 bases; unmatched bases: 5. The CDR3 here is CASSFIAGETDTQYF. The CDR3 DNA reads TGTGCCAGCAGTTTCATAGCGGGGGAAACAGATACGCAGTATTTT.

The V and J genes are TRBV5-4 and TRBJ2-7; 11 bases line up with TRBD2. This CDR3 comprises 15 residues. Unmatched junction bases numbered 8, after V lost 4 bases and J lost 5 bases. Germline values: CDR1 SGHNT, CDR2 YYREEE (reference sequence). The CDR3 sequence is CASSAALAGGHEQYF. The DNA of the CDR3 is TGTGCCAGCAGCGCCGCCCTAGCGGGGGGCCACGAGCAGTACTTC.

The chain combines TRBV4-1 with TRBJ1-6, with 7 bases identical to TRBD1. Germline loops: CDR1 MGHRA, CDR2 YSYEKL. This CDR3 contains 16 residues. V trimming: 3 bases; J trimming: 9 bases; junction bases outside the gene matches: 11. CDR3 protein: CASSQPLQGVRSPLHF. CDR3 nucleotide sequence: TGCGCCAGCAGCCAGCCTCTCCAGGGGGTTCGTTCACCCCTCCACTTT.

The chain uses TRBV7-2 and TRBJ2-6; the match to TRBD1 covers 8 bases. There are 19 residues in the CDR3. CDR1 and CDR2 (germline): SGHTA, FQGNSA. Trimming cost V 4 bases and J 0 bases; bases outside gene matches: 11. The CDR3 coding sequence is TGTGCCAGCAGCTCGCCCGCCGGACAGGGCCGCTCTGGGGCCAACGTCCTGACTTTC. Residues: CASSSPAGQGRSGANVLTF.

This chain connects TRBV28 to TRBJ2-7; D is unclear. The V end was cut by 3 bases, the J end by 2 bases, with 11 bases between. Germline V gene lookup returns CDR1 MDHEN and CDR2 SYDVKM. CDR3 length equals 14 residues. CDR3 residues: CASSFSTVTYEQYF. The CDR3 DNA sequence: TGTGCCAGCAGTTTTTCGACTGTCACCTACGAGCAGTACTTC.

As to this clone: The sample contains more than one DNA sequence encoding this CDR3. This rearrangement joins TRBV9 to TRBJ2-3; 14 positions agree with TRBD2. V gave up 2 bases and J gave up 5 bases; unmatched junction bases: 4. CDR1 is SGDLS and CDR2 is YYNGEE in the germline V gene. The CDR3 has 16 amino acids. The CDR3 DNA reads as TGTGCCAGCAGCGTGGGGACTAGCGGGGGTCGAGATACGCAGTATTTT. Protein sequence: CASSVGTSGGRDTQYF.

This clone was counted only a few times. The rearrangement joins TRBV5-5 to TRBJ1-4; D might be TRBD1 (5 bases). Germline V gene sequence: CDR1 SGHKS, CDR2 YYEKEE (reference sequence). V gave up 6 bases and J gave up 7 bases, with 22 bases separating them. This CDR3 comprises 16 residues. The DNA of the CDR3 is TGTGCCAGCACCCCCGGAGGGGCTGCGATGGGTGAAAAACTGTTTTTT. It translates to CASTPGGAAMGEKLFF.